The present T cell receptor (beta chain) was sequenced within a study of control samples from healthy donors and cancer patients. The CDR3 spans 14 residues. The V gene's germline CDR1 is MNHEY and CDR2 SVGAGI. Trimming stripped 2 bases from V and 7 bases from J, with 15 bases between. Clones were sequenced by immunoSEQ multiplex PCR, and TCRdb holds only the in-frame ones, with some missing. The sample includes 150,000 to 200,000 clones, about 90% of them seen just once. Sequenced input: blood. The TCR sequence derives from a man younger than 30 in good health. This chain links TRBV6-5 with TRBJ2-7; D tentatively fits TRBD1 or TRBD2 (5 bases each). The CDR3 is CASSYRGQITEQYF. CDR3 coding DNA: TGTGCCAGCAGTTACCGGGGCCAGATTACAGAGCAGTACTTC.